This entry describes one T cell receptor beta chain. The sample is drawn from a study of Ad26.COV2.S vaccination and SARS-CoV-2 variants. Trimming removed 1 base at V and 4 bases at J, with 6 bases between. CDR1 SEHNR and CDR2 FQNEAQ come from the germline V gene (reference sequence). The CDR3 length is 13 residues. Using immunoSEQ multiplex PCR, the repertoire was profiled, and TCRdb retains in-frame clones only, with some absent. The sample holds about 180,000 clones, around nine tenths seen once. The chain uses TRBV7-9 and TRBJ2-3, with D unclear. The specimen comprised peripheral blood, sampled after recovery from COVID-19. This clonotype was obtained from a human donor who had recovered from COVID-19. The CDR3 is CASSLGSPDTQYF. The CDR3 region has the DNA TGTGCCAGCAGCTTAGGCTCACCAGATACGCAGTATTTT.